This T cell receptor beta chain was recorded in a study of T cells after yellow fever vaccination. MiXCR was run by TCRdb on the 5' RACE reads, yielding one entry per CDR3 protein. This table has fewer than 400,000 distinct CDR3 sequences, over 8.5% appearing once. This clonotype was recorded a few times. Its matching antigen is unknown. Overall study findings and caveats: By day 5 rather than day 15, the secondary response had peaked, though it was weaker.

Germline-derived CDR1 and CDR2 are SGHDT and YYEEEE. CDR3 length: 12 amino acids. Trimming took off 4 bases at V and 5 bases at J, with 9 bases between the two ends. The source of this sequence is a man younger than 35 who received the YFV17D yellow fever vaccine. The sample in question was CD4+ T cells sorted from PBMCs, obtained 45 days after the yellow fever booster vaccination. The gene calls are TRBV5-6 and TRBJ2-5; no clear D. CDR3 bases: TGTGCCAGCAGCCGTTGTGGGGAGACCCAGTACTTC. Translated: CASSRCGETQYF.